The rows below give T cell receptor beta chains drawn from one sample of a study of blood T cell repertoires in COVID-19. Using immunoSEQ multiplex PCR, the repertoire was profiled, and TCRdb retains in-frame clones only, with some absent. The sample includes 55,000 to 80,000 clones, approximately 82% seen only once; the top ten take over 4.5%. Sequencing was carried out using peripheral blood. These TCRs come from a man in his fifties with active COVID-19. Each CDR3 is given with its conserved first and last residue. The D gene is left open where the match is weak. Expanded clones are given a class, and other clones once, few, many or no size at all.

v_gene: TRBV7-2; j_gene: TRBJ2-5; d_gene: TRBD1; abundance: .; CDR3nt: TGTGCCAGCAGCAGGGGGCAAGCGGTCCAAGAGACCCAGTACTTC; CDR3aa: CASSRGQAVQETQYF
v_gene: TRBV27; j_gene: TRBJ2-7; d_gene: TRBD1; abundance: .; CDR3nt: TGTGCCAGCAGTTTATTGGCAGGACAGGGGGCGGTAACCTACGAGCAGTACTTC; CDR3aa: CASSLLAGQGAVTYEQYF
v_gene: TRBV7-2; j_gene: TRBJ2-1; d_gene: TRBD2; abundance: .; CDR3nt: TGTGCCAGCAGCTTGACTAGCGGGACATACAATGAGCAGTTCTTC; CDR3aa: CASSLTSGTYNEQFF
v_gene: TRBV10-3; j_gene: TRBJ2-3; d_gene: .; abundance: .; CDR3nt: TGTGCCATCAGAGCGGCGGGCACAGATACGCAGTATTTT; CDR3aa: CAIRAAGTDTQYF
v_gene: TRBV13; j_gene: TRBJ2-7; d_gene: TRBD2; abundance: .; CDR3nt: TGTGCCAGCAGCTTAGTTGGTAGCGGGGGAACCTACGAGCAGTACTTC; CDR3aa: CASSLVGSGGTYEQYF
v_gene: TRBV5-4; j_gene: TRBJ2-5; d_gene: TRBD2; abundance: .; CDR3nt: TGTGCCAGCAGCTTGGCATGGGCGGGGGGGCCGGAGACCCAGTACTTC; CDR3aa: CASSLAWAGGPETQYF
v_gene: TRBV18; j_gene: TRBJ2-7; d_gene: .; abundance: .; CDR3nt: TGTGCCAGCTCACCCGCCGGGGGCGAGCAGTACTTC; CDR3aa: CASSPAGGEQYF
v_gene: TRBV27; j_gene: TRBJ1-1; d_gene: .; abundance: .; CDR3nt: TGTGCCAGCAGTTTATTCCCGAGGGTTCAAGCTTTCTTT; CDR3aa: CASSLFPRVQAFF
v_gene: TRBV2; j_gene: TRBJ2-5; d_gene: TRBD2; abundance: .; CDR3nt: TGTGCCAGCAGTGTATTAGCGGGAGAAGAGACCCAGTACTTC; CDR3aa: CASSVLAGEETQYF
v_gene: TRBV5-1; j_gene: TRBJ1-4; d_gene: .; abundance: .; CDR3nt: TGCGCCAGCAGCCTAGGGATCGGAGGTGAAAAACTGTTTTTT; CDR3aa: CASSLGIGGEKLFF
v_gene: TRBV3-1/TRBV3-2; j_gene: TRBJ1-3; d_gene: .; abundance: .; CDR3nt: TGTGCCAGCAGCCAAGAGAGGGGACTTGGAAACACCATATATTTT; CDR3aa: CASSQERGLGNTIYF
v_gene: TRBV6-6; j_gene: TRBJ2-2; d_gene: .; abundance: few; CDR3nt: TGTGCCAGCAGTTCCCAGGGGCAAACCGGGGAGCTGTTTTTT; CDR3aa: CASSSQGQTGELFF
v_gene: TRBV9; j_gene: TRBJ2-2; d_gene: .; abundance: .; CDR3nt: TGTGCCAGCAGCGTAGCGGGGGACCCCGGGGAGCTGTTTTTT; CDR3aa: CASSVAGDPGELFF
v_gene: TRBV7-9; j_gene: TRBJ2-1; d_gene: .; abundance: .; CDR3nt: TGTGCCAGCAGCTCGACAGGTATCAATGAGCAGTTCTTC; CDR3aa: CASSSTGINEQFF
v_gene: TRBV4-2; j_gene: TRBJ2-7; d_gene: TRBD2; abundance: .; CDR3nt: TGTGCCAGCAGCCAAGATAGTCAGCCTAGCGGGAGGATGGGGGACGAGCAGTACTTC; CDR3aa: CASSQDSQPSGRMGDEQYF
v_gene: TRBV24-1; j_gene: TRBJ1-1; d_gene: TRBD1; abundance: once; CDR3nt: TGTGCCACCAGCGGGACAGTGAACACTGAAGCTTTCTTT; CDR3aa: CATSGTVNTEAFF
v_gene: TRBV5-6; j_gene: TRBJ2-5; d_gene: .; abundance: .; CDR3nt: TGTGCCAGCAGCTTGGTAGGGGGGGGCCACGTAGGGACCCAGTACTTC; CDR3aa: CASSLVGGGHVGTQYF
v_gene: TRBV28; j_gene: TRBJ2-6; d_gene: .; abundance: .; CDR3nt: TGTGCCAGCAGTCCACCCCCCTCTTTGAGGGTCAAAGGGGCCAACGTCCTGACTTTC; CDR3aa: CASSPPPSLRVKGANVLTF
v_gene: TRBV19; j_gene: TRBJ2-5; d_gene: .; abundance: .; CDR3nt: TGTGCCAGTAGTATCCCGGGACTCCTCGCGGCCCAGTACTTC; CDR3aa: CASSIPGLLAAQYF
v_gene: TRBV19; j_gene: TRBJ2-1; d_gene: TRBD1; abundance: .; CDR3nt: TGTGCCAGTAGTGTCGGACAGGGATTTTACAATGAGCAGTTCTTC; CDR3aa: CASSVGQGFYNEQFF